These 23 T cell receptor beta chains came from one sample sequenced in a study of T cells expressing NK-cell markers. TCRdb reworked the 5' RACE reads into one entry per CDR3 protein, no DNA. The sample's table shows roughly 180,000 distinct CDR3 sequences. The sequencing sample was made of blood T cells: a sorted CD56 or NKG2C T cell subset, CD4+ or CD8+ T cells, or bulk PBMC T cells (not recorded which). All receptors derive from a man between 18 and 69 years old in good health.

The chain has TRBV19 and TRBJ2-1; with no DNA, the TCRdb D assignment of TRBD2 cannot be verified. Germline V lookup: CDR1 LNHDA, CDR2 SQIVND (reference sequence). The CDR3 extends over 15 amino acids. The CDR3 protein is CASSIWTAPFNEQFF.

This chain joins TRBV20-1 and TRBJ1-2. Germline V lookup: CDR1 DFQATT, CDR2 SNEGSKA (reference sequence). CDR3 length: 12 residues. The CDR3 loop reads CSARVQDYGYTF.

The chain carries TRBV13 and TRBJ1-4; with no DNA, the TCRdb D assignment of TRBD1 cannot be verified. CDR3 length: 13 residues. Germline values: CDR1 PRHDT, CDR2 FYEKMQ (reference sequence). CDR3 residues: CASSTGANEKLFF.

The V gene is TRBV7-9, the J gene TRBJ2-2. This CDR3 has 15 amino acids. Germline values: CDR1 SEHNR, CDR2 FQNEAQ (reference sequence). The chain's CDR3 is CASSLVAINTGELFF.

The rearrangement uses TRBV28 and TRBJ2-7; lacking DNA, the TRBD2 call made by TCRdb goes unchecked. Per germline, CDR1 MDHEN and CDR2 SYDVKM. This CDR3 spans 14 amino acids. The CDR3 is CASSLSAGIDEQYF.

CDR3 amino acids: CASSFKPTGTPYNEQFF. V usage is TRBV7-8 and J usage is TRBJ2-1; TCRdb proposes TRBD1, but this gene call is untestable without DNA. This CDR3 has 17 amino acids. Per germline, CDR1 SGHVS and CDR2 FQNEAQ.

The chain has TRBV3-1 and TRBJ2-2. The length of the CDR3 is 14 residues. Per the germline V gene, CDR1 is LGHDT and CDR2 is YNNKEL (reference sequence). The CDR3 loop reads CASSQEWDTGELFF. The whole variable domain, remainder taken from reference TRBV3-1 and TRBJ2-2, is DTAVSQTPKYLVTQMGNDKSIKCEQNLGHDTMYWYKQDSKKFLKIMFSYNNKELIINETVPNRFSPKSPDKAHLNLHINSLELGDSAVYFCASSQEWDTGELFFGEGSRLTVL.

This chain joins TRBV19 and TRBJ2-1. The germline gives CDR1 LNHDA, CDR2 SQIVND (reference sequence). The CDR3 is made up of 12 amino acids. CDR3 protein: CASSMDVGEQFF.

The chain has TRBV10-3 and TRBJ1-5; TCRdb designates TRBD1, a call that cannot be tested without DNA. CDR3 length equals 14 residues. CDR1 ENHRY and CDR2 SYGVKD come from the germline V gene. CDR3 in amino acids: CAISQDREDQPQHF.

V usage is TRBV15 and J usage is TRBJ2-7. There are 13 residues in the CDR3. From germline, CDR1 is LNHNV and CDR2 YYDKDF (reference sequence). CDR3 region: CATSPAASYEQYF.

The V and J genes are TRBV3-1 and TRBJ2-5; lacking DNA, the TRBD2 call made by TCRdb goes unchecked. The CDR3 extends over 13 amino acids. Germline V CDR1 and CDR2: LGHDT, YNNKEL (reference sequence). The CDR3 reads CASSLTEGFTQYF.

This chain joins TRBV27 and TRBJ2-1; the D call of TRBD2 rests on TCRdb alone, since no DNA is present to check it. CDR3 length equals 16 residues. Germline lookup yields CDR1 MNHEY and CDR2 SMNVEV (reference sequence). CDR3 protein: CASSLLKAGGPNEQFF.

The V and J genes are TRBV6-5 and TRBJ1-3; absent DNA, TCRdb's TRBD1 call cannot be checked. The CDR3 loop spans 13 amino acids. CDR1 and CDR2 (germline): MNHEY, SVGAGI. CDR3 protein: CASSYGGGNTIYF.

The rearrangement links TRBV11-2 to TRBJ2-7; TCRdb proposes TRBD2, but this gene call is untestable without DNA. The CDR3 sequence is 19 residues long. Germline CDR1 SGHAT, CDR2 FQNNGV. The CDR3 reads CASSLRLAGEIIGSYEQYF.

The chain has TRBV2 and TRBJ2-1; no DNA is available, so the TRBD2 call from TCRdb remains unchecked. Germline CDR1 and CDR2: SNHLY and FYNNEI. The CDR3 loop spans 16 amino acids. The CDR3 loop reads CASSEMGGGAYNEQFF.

The chain carries TRBV6-1 and TRBJ2-5; TCRdb indicates TRBD1, and absent DNA this call remains unverified. Per germline, CDR1 MNHNS and CDR2 SASEGT. This CDR3 has 15 amino acids. The CDR3 here is CASSADRGLLETQYF.

V gene TRBV9 combines with J gene TRBJ2-2; as DNA is missing, the TRBD1 call by TCRdb cannot be tested. The CDR3 extends over 17 amino acids. Germline loops: CDR1 SGDLS, CDR2 YYNGEE. The CDR3 loop is CASSPRTGGTKNGELFF.

V usage is TRBV19 and J usage is TRBJ1-6; as DNA is missing, the TRBD1 call by TCRdb cannot be tested. Germline CDR1 reads LNHDA; CDR2 reads SQIVND (reference sequence). This CDR3 comprises 15 residues. This CDR3 reads CASKEGAAYNSPLHF.

This CDR3 reads CASSIRSGGIADTQYF. This chain links TRBV19 with TRBJ2-3; TCRdb returns TRBD2, unconfirmable since there is no DNA. CDR1 and CDR2 (germline): LNHDA, SQIVND (reference sequence). This CDR3 comprises 16 residues.

V usage is TRBV11-2 and J usage is TRBJ2-7; TCRdb lists TRBD1, though no DNA is available to test this call. Germline V gene data show CDR1 as SGHAT and CDR2 as FQNNGV. This CDR3 comprises 14 residues. CDR3: CASSLTGYSYEQYF.

This sequence joins TRBV11-2 and TRBJ2-1. Germline V gene lookup returns CDR1 SGHAT and CDR2 FQNNGV. CDR3 length: 15 amino acids. CDR3 protein: CASSLPTSSYNEQFF.

The chain recombines TRBV5-4 with TRBJ2-6; the TCRdb call, TRBD1, lacks DNA for checking. The CDR3 has 16 amino acids. Germline V lookup: CDR1 SGHNT, CDR2 YYREEE (reference sequence). The CDR3 here is CASSLRDSFWANVLTF.

The genes are TRBV5-1 and TRBJ2-2. Germline V gene sequence: CDR1 SGHRS, CDR2 YFSETQ. CDR3 length: 14 amino acids. The CDR3 loop is CASSLGEAAGELFF.